The 13 T cell receptor beta chains listed next were all sequenced from one sample in a study of T cell responses to AZD1222 COVID-19 vaccine. Some clones are missing from TCRdb's copy, which holds only in-frame ones; the method was immunoSEQ multiplex PCR. The sample holds about 94,000 clones; roughly 90% are singletons and the top ten take 9% to 13%. The specimen was peripheral blood, collected 28 days after the second AZD1222 dose. The receptor set was obtained from an adult who received the AZD1222 COVID-19 vaccine.

This clone showed up just a few times. This sequence joins TRBV5-6 and TRBJ2-4; D remains unclear. This CDR3 has 15 amino acids. Trimming removed 4 bases at V and 0 bases at J, with 11 bases between. Germline CDR1 SGHDT, CDR2 YYEEEE. In DNA form, the CDR3 reads TGTGCCAGCAGCATTGTGGGAATAGCCAAAAACATTCAGTACTTC. This translates into CASSIVGIAKNIQYF.

The rearrangement uses TRBV5-1 and TRBJ2-7; 7 bases align to TRBD1. This CDR3 region has 15 residues. The germline CDR1 and CDR2 sequences are SGHRS and YFSETQ. With 3 bases clipped from V and 5 bases from J, the junction kept 11 bases outside the gene matches. CDR3 protein: CASSWYGTATDEQYF. CDR3 nucleotide sequence: TGCGCCAGCAGCTGGTACGGGACAGCGACGGACGAGCAGTACTTC.

The chain employs TRBV20-1 and TRBJ1-2; D is possibly TRBD1 (6 bases). This CDR3 is built from 11 residues. Looked up from germline, CDR1 is DFQATT and CDR2 is SNEGSKA (reference sequence). V was pared by 8 bases and J by 4 bases, with 11 bases between. CDR3 region: CSSGVGYGYTF. The CDR3 DNA reads as TGCAGTTCAGGGGTAGGCTATGGCTACACCTTC.

This chain connects TRBV27 to TRBJ2-7; TRBD1 aligns across 8 bases. CDR1 MNHEY and CDR2 SMNVEV come from the germline V gene (reference sequence). V was clipped by 3 bases and J by 3 bases; unmatched bases: 4. The length of the CDR3 is 14 residues. The CDR3 nucleotides are TGTGCCAGCAGTTTTGACAGGGGACACTACGAGCAGTACTTC. It encodes CASSFDRGHYEQYF.

The chain combines TRBV30 with TRBJ2-7, with TRBD1 identical over 10 bases. In germline, CDR1 is GTSNPN, CDR2 SVGIG (reference sequence). J lost 5 bases, V lost 4 bases, and 5 bases had no gene match. This CDR3 is 13 amino acids long. CDR3 nucleotide sequence: TGTGCCTGGAAGGGACAGGGGTTCCACGAGCAGTACTTC. This translates into CAWKGQGFHEQYF.

The chain joins TRBV5-1 to TRBJ1-1; a possible D gene is TRBD1 (5 bases). The CDR3 runs 14 residues. Germline values: CDR1 SGHRS, CDR2 YFSETQ. Trimming shortened V by 0 bases and J by 1 base, and 7 bases separated the two germline ends. The CDR3 sequence is CASSLVGTNTEAFF. CDR3 bases: TGCGCCAGCAGCTTGGTAGGGACGAACACTGAAGCTTTCTTT.

The chain is built from TRBV7-3 and TRBJ2-5; a weak D match, TRBD2 (7 bases). The CDR3 covers 14 residues. The germline gives CDR1 SGHTA, CDR2 FQGTGA. V dropped 5 bases and J dropped 5 bases, with 15 bases sitting between them. CDR3 amino acids: CASSQSGGPETQYF. CDR3 in DNA: TGTGCCAGCAGCCAATCGGGGGGCCCTGAGACCCAGTACTTC.

This clone showed up just once. The J gene is TRBJ1-6, the V gene TRBV7-2; D gene ambiguous. Germline V CDR1 and CDR2: SGHTA, FQGNSA. The CDR3 extends over 15 amino acids. Trimming shortened V by 5 bases and J by 4 bases, and 12 bases separated the two germline ends. CDR3 in amino acids: CASSSSLVYNSPLHF. In DNA form, the CDR3 reads TGTGCCAGCAGCAGCAGCTTAGTATATAATTCACCCCTCCACTTT.

This rearrangement joins TRBV27 to TRBJ1-2, with D tentatively TRBD1 (6 bases). With 7 bases removed from V and 3 bases from J, the gap between germline ends came to 15 bases. The CDR3 runs to 14 residues. In germline, CDR1 is MNHEY, CDR2 SMNVEV (reference sequence). This CDR3 is CASNPQGRDYGYTF. For the CDR3, the DNA is TGTGCCAGCAACCCCCAGGGGCGAGACTATGGCTACACCTTC.

This chain links TRBV4-2 with TRBJ1-4; a possible D gene is TRBD1 (5 bases). The CDR3 has 15 amino acids. Trimming pared 0 bases from V and 8 bases from J, leaving 13 bases between. Per the germline V gene, CDR1 is LGHNA and CDR2 is YNFKEQ. The CDR3 coding sequence is TGTGCCAGCAGCCAAGATCCGAAGGCAGGGGAAAAACTGTTTTTT. It codes for CASSQDPKAGEKLFF.

This chain links TRBV19 with TRBJ1-2; no clear D gene. This CDR3 comprises 14 residues. The V gene's germline CDR1 is LNHDA and CDR2 SQIVND (reference sequence). V lost 3 bases and J 4 bases, leaving 12 bases between the germline ends. CDR3 sequence (DNA): TGTGCCAGTAGTATGACGGGGTCGCGCTATGGCTACACCTTC. Its protein product is CASSMTGSRYGYTF. Full variable domain (missing parts from reference TRBV19 and TRBJ1-2): DGGITQSPKYLFRKEGQNVTLSCEQNLNHDAMYWYRQDPGQGLRLIYYSQIVNDFQKGDIAEGYSVSREKKESFPLTVTSAQKNPTAFYLCASSMTGSRYGYTFGSGTRLTVV.

The chain recombines TRBV5-1 with TRBJ2-7, with D possibly being TRBD1 (5 bases). Trimming removed 7 bases from V and 1 base from J, with 9 bases in between. Germline V gene data show CDR1 as SGHRS and CDR2 as YFSETQ. The CDR3 spans 12 residues. Here the CDR3 DNA reads TGCGCCAGCGCAGACAGATCCTACGAGCAGTACTTC. Translating it yields CASADRSYEQYF.

The V call is TRBV9, the J call TRBJ1-6, with D uncertain. Germline V CDR1 and CDR2: SGDLS, YYNGEE. Trimming cost V 0 bases and J 10 bases, with 8 bases left between them. This CDR3 contains 13 residues. The CDR3 coding sequence is TGTGCCAGCAGCGTAGAAGGGCTCTCACCCCTCCACTTT. Translated, it gives CASSVEGLSPLHF. Based on the CDR3 plus reference TRBV9 and TRBJ1-6, the full variable domain is DSGVTQTPKHLITATGQRVTLRCSPRSGDLSVYWYQQSLDQGLQFLIQYYNGEERAKGNILERFSAQQFPDLHSELNLSSLELGDSALYFCASSVEGLSPLHFGNGTRLTVT.